This TCR beta chain originates from a study of T cell responses to AZD1222 COVID-19 vaccine. Across the whole study: Researchers grouped second doses given at about 4 or about 12 weeks into one pool.

The count of this clone is one. What it recognizes is unknown. Trimming cost V 5 bases and J 3 bases, with 13 bases left between them. The germline V gene encodes CDR1 LNHDA and CDR2 SQIVND (reference sequence). The CDR3 runs to 15 residues. General study findings and limits: Spike-specific TCR breadth rose after two AZD1222 doses, and depth rose as well. All repertoire sampling was performed exclusively after the peak T cell response. A reported finding is that nearly half of spike-specific TCRs target unmutated variant regions.

Profiled with immunoSEQ multiplex PCR; TCRdb holds only in-frame clones, not every one. The data show some 74,000 clones, around 81% seen once. The specimen was peripheral blood, collected on day 0 of AZD1222 vaccination. The source is an adult in good health. The chain recombines TRBV19 with TRBJ2-2, with D hard to call. The CDR3 DNA sequence: TGTGCCAGTAGTGGACGGGTCCCGGACACCGGGGAGCTGTTTTTT. Translation: CASSGRVPDTGELFF. The whole variable domain, filled in from reference TRBV19 and TRBJ2-2, reads DGGITQSPKYLFRKEGQNVTLSCEQNLNHDAMYWYRQDPGQGLRLIYYSQIVNDFQKGDIAEGYSVSREKKESFPLTVTSAQKNPTAFYLCASSGRVPDTGELFFGEGSRLTVL.